This is a list of T cell receptor beta chains from one sample in a study of cytomegalovirus exposure and HLA in healthy donors. Profiled with immunoSEQ multiplex PCR; TCRdb holds only in-frame clones, not every one. Of about 190,000 clones in the sample, 80% were seen once. Sequences were obtained from PBMCs. The receptors derive from a man aged 35 to 55 in good health and CMV-seropositive. Each CDR3 is given with its conserved first and last residue.

v_call | cdr3_aa
TRBV18 | CASSPPTGVNTEAFF
TRBV19 | CASTGTGADTQYF
TRBV11-2 | CASSPGGGMNTEAFF
TRBV5-1 | CASSLSASGEQFF
TRBV2 | CATGVADTDTQYF
TRBV27 | CASSSRGLGREKLFF
TRBV27 | CASSLGDTQYF
TRBV2 | CASSDSTLSHEQYF
TRBV4-1 | CASSQAGGTGVDYYEQYF
TRBV10-2 | CASSAETGELFF
TRBV10-3 | CAISELMEGLMNSPLHF
TRBV30 | CAWSVSRTARGNQPQHF
TRBV25-1 | CASSGGTGDGNTIYF
TRBV5-4 | CASSVQGANTEAFF
TRBV2 | CASRPEQGVTTEAFF
TRBV29-1 | CSGKTGASREQYF
TRBV7-2 | CASSLSGTISYEQYF
TRBV27 | CASSSPGLAGRGEQFF
TRBV7-2 | CASSSKGAAGYTF
TRBV6-1 | CARPGHFFSNQPQHF
TRBV27 | CASSPRVGTTFTYEQYF
TRBV2 | CASRDTGKDEQYF
TRBV12-5 | CASGPNPGGPQHF
TRBV30 | CAWSWDSAGTQYF
TRBV18 | CASSPLPNRDAGNTIYF
TRBV7-2 | CASSLKGGNQPQHF
TRBV5-4 | CASRSPKGGGETQYF
TRBV30 | CAWSLGQGTGETQYF
TRBV6-1 | CASSDRTGGGYGYTF
TRBV7-2 | CASSPWAGAGNQPQHF
TRBV29-1 | CSVRTGSSGNTIYF
TRBV2 | CASSEQGSSVYEQYF
TRBV5-4 | CATSEDRSYEQYF
TRBV6-5 | CASSQTSGGGYEQYF
TRBV19 | CASSPDRVNQPQHF
TRBV6-5 | CASSYVGQYTEAFF
TRBV7-2 | CASSKTGIEQYF
TRBV5-1 | CASSLVAGGRDTQYF
TRBV19 | CASSIAGHLNTEAFF
TRBV19 | CASSTKLAALTGELFF
TRBV13 | CASSLRHGDRERLAGFQETQYF
TRBV13 | CASSLGGEETQYF
TRBV5-4 | CASSDATSTDTQYF
TRBV7-2 | CASSFRRGPTAAQYF
TRBV5-1 | CASSWTGTLYEQYF
TRBV5-4 | CASSLALGGVDEQYF
TRBV28 | CASSRGQNYGYTF
TRBV9 | CASSTTGYNTGELFF
TRBV6-6 | CASRGEVDGGSEQYF
TRBV9 | CASSVGGDTNEKLFF
TRBV30 | CAWSLGGFNYGYTF